The source of this TCR beta chain is a study of blood T cell repertoires in COVID-19. About the study: Spain, Italy and the United States supplied samples that represented acute and convalescent COVID-19. T cells, B-cell-depleted T cells, or PBMCs provided the cDNA or gDNA that served as material.

Those enrolled, adults aged roughly 18 to 89 years, came from under 25 US areas. This clone was detected a few times. As handled by the study authors: Quantification of nucleated cells was approximated via reference gene primer amplification. Sequenced by immunoSEQ multiplex PCR; TCRdb stores in-frame clones only, minus some. V, J and clone size derive from that table, while D and trimming were established from the DNA sequence. The data contain some 48,000 clones, around four fifths of them singletons. Trimming at V came to 5 bases and at J to 5 bases, leaving 9 bases not matched to a gene. The CDR3 loop spans 15 amino acids. Per germline, CDR1 MNHEY and CDR2 SVGAGI.

Sequencing was carried out using PBMCs or T cells enriched from blood (not recorded which). The V gene is TRBV6-5, the J gene TRBJ1-3, with TRBD1 matching 7 bases. This clonotype originated in a woman between 50 and 59 years old with acute COVID-19. CDR3 nucleotides: TGTGCCAGCAGTCCCCAAGGGGGCCGGAGAAACACCATATATTTT. The encoded protein is CASSPQGGRRNTIYF.